Sequencing of this TCR beta chain was carried out in a study of blood T cell repertoires in COVID-19. Looking at the study overall: Specimens from acute and convalescent COVID-19 originated in the United States, Italy and Spain. In each case, the material was cDNA or gDNA derived from T cells, B-cell-depleted T cells, or PBMCs.

Per the original methods: By means of reference gene primer amplification, nucleated cell counts were estimated. Sequencing used immunoSEQ multiplex PCR; TCRdb keeps in-frame clones, though not all of them. Clonal size and the V and J genes are those of that table, whereas D and trimming came from the DNA. The sample shows roughly 250,000 clones, about 83% of them seen only once. With 9 bases removed from V and 4 bases from J, the gap between germline ends came to 7 bases. Germline V CDR1 and CDR2: MDHEN, SYDVKM. This CDR3 contains 10 residues. Sequencing was done on a sample of peripheral blood. The chain employs TRBV28 and TRBJ2-7; D remains ambiguous. The origin of this receptor is a woman aged 35 to 49 who had recovered from COVID-19. The CDR3 nucleotides are TGTGCCAGTGGCCGTTACGAGCAGTACTTC. It codes for CASGRYEQYF. The complete variable domain, with remaining parts taken from reference TRBV28 and TRBJ2-7, reads DVKVTQSSRYLVKRTGEKVFLECVQDMDHENMFWYRQDPGLGLRLIYFSYDVKMKEKGDIPEGYSVSREKKERFSLILESASTNQTSMYLCASGRYEQYFGPGTRLTVT.